The rows below give T cell receptor beta chains drawn from one sample of a study of T-cell memory formation after mild COVID-19. TCRdb itself ran the 5' RACE reads through MiXCR, one entry per CDR3 protein. The sample has a few hundred thousand distinct CDR3 sequences; about 17% are singletons. The sequenced sample consisted of PBMCs or a T cell subset sorted from them (not recorded which). The receptors shown here come from a man between 18 and 29 years old who had mild COVID-19 (a few samples of this study predate the infection). Cell type and time point are not known. CDR3s include the opening cysteine and the closing phenylalanine or tryptophan. A D gene is named only where the DNA matches it firmly. Expanded clones are given a class, and other clones once, few, many or no size at all.

J | size | V | D | CDR3 | DNA
TRBJ1-5 | few | TRBV19 | TRBD1 | CASSARDRVYSNQPQHF | TGTGCCAGTAGTGCTCGGGACAGAGTCTATAGCAATCAGCCCCAGCATTTT
TRBJ2-1 | NA | TRBV6-2/TRBV6-3 | NA | CASSYTWAGANEQFF | TGTGCCAGCAGTTACACGTGGGCCGGTGCGAATGAGCAGTTCTTC
TRBJ2-5 | NA | TRBV7-8 | NA | CASTPGVETQYF | TGTGCCAGCACTCCGGGGGTAGAGACCCAGTACTTC
TRBJ2-6 | NA | TRBV15 | NA | CATSRDSGPRLGANVLTF | TGTGCCACCAGCAGAGATTCGGGGCCAAGGCTCGGGGCCAACGTCCTGACTTTC
TRBJ2-1 | few | TRBV7-2 | NA | CASSFSGEYNEQFF | TGTGCCAGCAGCTTTAGCGGTGAATACAATGAGCAGTTCTTC
TRBJ2-4 | few | TRBV29-1 | NA | CSVEGGTKNIQYF | TGCAGCGTTGAAGGGGGGACCAAAAACATTCAGTACTTC
TRBJ2-1 | few | TRBV7-3 | TRBD1 | CASSSPGQGNNEQFF | TGTGCCAGCAGCTCCCCAGGACAGGGGAACAATGAGCAGTTCTTC
TRBJ2-1 | many | TRBV7-9 | NA | CASSYSRDSDNEQFF | TGTGCCAGCAGTTACTCGCGGGACAGTGACAATGAGCAGTTCTTC
TRBJ2-7 | few | TRBV7-2 | TRBD1 | CASSLRQGDDEQYF | TGTGCCAGCAGCCTTAGACAGGGGGACGACGAGCAGTACTTC
TRBJ2-3 | NA | TRBV20-1 | NA | CSATLLRGTTDTQYF | TGCAGTGCTACCTTATTACGAGGGACCACAGATACGCAGTATTTT
TRBJ1-2 | few | TRBV18 | NA | CASSPRAAEVGYTF | TGTGCCAGCTCACCAAGGGCGGCGGAGGTCGGCTACACCTTC
TRBJ1-2 | few | TRBV5-1 | NA | CASSLRPLNDYGYTF | TGCGCCAGCAGCCTTAGGCCCCTCAATGACTATGGCTACACCTTC
TRBJ2-3 | few | TRBV20-1 | NA | CSARGSGKGGTDTQYF | TGCAGTGCTAGAGGGTCGGGAAAGGGCGGCACAGATACGCAGTATTTT
TRBJ2-1 | many | TRBV7-2 | NA | CASSLGVGAGRGNEQFF | TGTGCCAGCAGCTTAGGGGTGGGGGCTGGCCGGGGCAATGAGCAGTTCTTC
TRBJ1-4 | NA | TRBV6-6 | NA | CASRPHSETNEKLFF | TGTGCCAGCAGGCCCCACAGCGAAACTAATGAAAAACTGTTTTTT
TRBJ2-5 | NA | TRBV28 | NA | CASSNSLDSYDF | TGTGCCAGCAGTAACTCGCTCGACAGCTATGATTTC
TRBJ2-6 | few | TRBV4-2 | TRBD2 | CASSRGPSGAFSGANVLTF | TGTGCCAGCAGCCGGGGACCTAGCGGGGCGTTCTCTGGGGCCAACGTCCTGACTTTC
TRBJ2-2 | NA | TRBV6-4 | TRBD1 | CASRATGDGGELFF | TGTGCCAGCAGAGCAACAGGGGATGGCGGGGAGCTGTTTTTT
TRBJ2-7 | few | TRBV27 | TRBD1 | CASSHYGTGLYEQYF | TGTGCCAGCAGTCACTATGGGACAGGGTTGTACGAGCAGTACTTC
TRBJ2-5 | few | TRBV4-1 | TRBD2 | CASSQEYRGTSGGQETQYF | TGCGCCAGCAGCCAGGAATACAGGGGGACTAGCGGGGGCCAAGAGACCCAGTACTTC
TRBJ2-3 | few | TRBV20-1 | NA | CSASQALDTQYF | TGCAGTGCTTCCCAGGCTCTAGATACGCAGTATTTT
TRBJ1-5 | NA | TRBV4-2 | NA | CASSQGAGAGNQPQHF | TGTGCCAGCAGCCAAGGCGCGGGGGCGGGCAATCAGCCCCAGCATTTT
TRBJ2-7 | few | TRBV4-2 | TRBD2 | CASSPTGLAAYEQYF | TGTGCCAGCAGCCCCACGGGACTAGCGGCCTACGAGCAGTACTTC
TRBJ2-3 | NA | TRBV27 | NA | CASSFGDYTSTDTQYF | TGTGCCAGCAGTTTTGGTGACTACACTAGCACAGATACGCAGTATTTT
TRBJ2-7 | few | TRBV6-6 | NA | CASSETSSTPYEQYF | TGTGCCAGCAGTGAGACCAGTTCAACGCCTTACGAGCAGTACTTC
TRBJ2-1 | few | TRBV6-2/TRBV6-3 | TRBD1 | CASRGTTGGEQFF | TGTGCCAGCAGGGGGACGACAGGGGGTGAGCAGTTCTTC